This T cell receptor (beta chain) was identified in a study of graft-versus-host responses after intestinal transplantation. Background on the study: In this cohort, recipients had multivisceral, liver-intestinal, or isolated intestinal transplants.

A remark on this clone: Its cognate antigen is unknown.

The repertoire was sequenced with immunoSEQ multiplex PCR; TCRdb's copy has only in-frame clones and lacks some. The sample has around 90,000 clones, over 80% seen once. There are 14 residues in the CDR3. The germline CDR1 and CDR2 sequences are MRHNA and SNTAGT. V lost 7 bases, J lost 3 bases, and 6 bases stayed unmatched. The sequence derives from a human donor who was the organ donor for an intestinal transplant. The chain recombines TRBV6-4 with TRBJ2-7; the match to TRBD1 covers 10 bases. Sequencing used unstimulated CD8+ T cells sorted from spleen or lymph node cells, obtained before transplant. CDR3 sequence: CASNTGDRGYEQYF. The CDR3 DNA is TGTGCCAGCAATACAGGGGACAGGGGCTACGAGCAGTACTTC.